This T cell receptor beta chain was recovered during a study of T cells in localized non-small cell lung cancer. Study-wide results and limits: Adjacent lung tissue had a median approximately 57 of the top 100 clones found in the tumor. Prolonged overall survival went with higher T cell density in the blood. Because sequencing included only one region (of the tumor), heterogeneity remains possible. There was higher T cell clonality in uninvolved adjacent lung than in tumor, and it was highest there.

Generated by immunoSEQ multiplex PCR, the TCRdb table keeps only in-frame clones and is missing some. The sample records 10,000 to 15,000 clones, approximately 87% being singletons. Trimming took off 0 bases at V and 4 bases at J, with 9 bases between the two ends. The CDR3 length is 14 residues. The germline gives CDR1 ENHRY, CDR2 SYGVKD. A remark on this clone: Antigen unknown.

The starting material was peripheral blood, obtained before any cancer treatment. The clonotype originates from a male donor aged 60 or over with stage I lung adenocarcinoma. This chain uses TRBV10-3 with TRBJ1-1; D uncertain. The CDR3 protein is CAISESTGTTEAFF. The CDR3 DNA reads TGTGCCATCAGTGAGTCGACTGGAACCACTGAAGCTTTCTTT.